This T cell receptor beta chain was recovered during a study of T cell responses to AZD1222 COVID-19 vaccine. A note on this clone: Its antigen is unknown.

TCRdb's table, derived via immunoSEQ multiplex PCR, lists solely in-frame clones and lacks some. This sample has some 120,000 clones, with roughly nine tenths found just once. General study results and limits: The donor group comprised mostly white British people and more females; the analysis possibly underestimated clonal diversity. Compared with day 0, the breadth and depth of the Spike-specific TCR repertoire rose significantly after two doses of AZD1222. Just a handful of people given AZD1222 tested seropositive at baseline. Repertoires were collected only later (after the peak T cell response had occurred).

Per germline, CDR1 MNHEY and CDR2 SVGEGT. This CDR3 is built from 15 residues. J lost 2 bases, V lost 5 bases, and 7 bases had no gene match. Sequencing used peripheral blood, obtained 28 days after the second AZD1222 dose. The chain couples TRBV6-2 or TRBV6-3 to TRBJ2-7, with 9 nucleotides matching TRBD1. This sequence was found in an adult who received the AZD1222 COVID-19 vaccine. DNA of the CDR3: TGTGCCAGCAGTATCGACAGGGGGGGAACCTACGAGCAGTACTTC. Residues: CASSIDRGGTYEQYF.